These 20 T cell receptor beta chains came from one sample sequenced in a study of long-term antiretroviral therapy in people with HIV. Samples were assayed with immunoSEQ v3.0 at survey level. Profiled with immunoSEQ multiplex PCR; TCRdb holds only in-frame clones, not every one. The data contain some 33,000 clones, approximately 80% of them seen just once; the ten biggest clones take up under 7.5%. The sequences come from unsorted PBMCs, collected 0.6 years after starting antiretroviral therapy. These TCRs come from a man younger than 30 with HIV.

This sequence joins TRBV5-6 and TRBJ2-3, with 8 nucleotides matching TRBD2. Germline values: CDR1 SGHDT, CDR2 YYEEEE. This CDR3 is built from 15 residues. J gave up 1 base and V 2 bases, and 3 bases lay outside the gene matches. CDR3 region: CASSFSGTRTDTQYF. The CDR3 DNA reads TGTGCCAGCAGCTTTAGCGGGACTCGCACAGATACGCAGTATTTT. Using reference TRBV5-6 and TRBJ2-3 for the parts outside the CDR3, the full variable domain is DAGVTQSPTHLIKTRGQQVTLRCSPKSGHDTVSWYQQALGQGPQFIFQYYEEEERQRGNFPDRFSGHQFPNYSSELNVNALLLGDSALYLCASSFSGTRTDTQYFGPGTRLTVL.

This CDR3 is CASSIRDSIGEQFF. The CDR3 DNA is TGTGCCAGTAGTATACGAGATAGCATCGGTGAGCAGTTCTTC. The chain is built from TRBV19 and TRBJ2-1; D not resolved. V was pared by 2 bases and J by 9 bases, with 14 bases between. This CDR3 is built from 14 residues. Germline assignment: CDR1 LNHDA and CDR2 SQIVND (reference sequence).

The V gene is TRBV4-1, the J gene TRBJ2-2; D is ambiguous. V dropped 4 bases and J dropped 6 bases, with 15 bases sitting between them. Looked up from germline, CDR1 is MGHRA and CDR2 is YSYEKL. CDR3 length equals 15 residues. The CDR3 reads CASSRVGEGAGELFF. The CDR3, as DNA: TGCGCCAGCAGCCGAGTTGGGGAAGGCGCCGGGGAGCTGTTTTTT.

The chain combines TRBV11-2 with TRBJ2-7; D may be TRBD2 (6 bases). Trimming took off 1 base at V and 1 base at J, with 14 bases between the two ends. The germline CDR1 and CDR2 sequences are SGHAT and FQNNGV. CDR3 length: 16 residues. CDR3 region: CASSLGAGRNSYEQYF. In nucleotides, the CDR3 is TGTGCCAGCAGCTTAGGAGCGGGCCGGAATTCCTACGAGCAGTACTTC.

The CDR3 loop reads CASSFLGTIYF. The CDR3 coding sequence is TGTGCCAGCAGTTTTCTTGGCACCATATATTTT. V is TRBV28 and J is TRBJ1-3; D gene uncertain. The CDR3 is 11 residues long. The germline V gene encodes CDR1 MDHEN and CDR2 SYDVKM. Trimming removed 3 bases from V and 9 bases from J, with 6 bases in between. The full variable domain, in which reference TRBV28 and TRBJ1-3 provide the parts outside the CDR3, is DVKVTQSSRYLVKRTGEKVFLECVQDMDHENMFWYRQDPGLGLRLIYFSYDVKMKEKGDIPEGYSVSREKKERFSLILESASTNQTSMYLCASSFLGTIYFGEGSWLTVV.

This chain joins TRBV28 and TRBJ2-7, with D uncertain. V was cut by 3 bases and J by 2 bases, with 8 bases left in between. This CDR3 has 13 amino acids. Per the germline V gene, CDR1 is MDHEN and CDR2 is SYDVKM. This CDR3 is CASSFLGTYEQYF. The CDR3 DNA follows: TGTGCCAGCAGTTTCTTGGGGACCTACGAGCAGTACTTC.

V is TRBV30 and J is TRBJ2-7; TRBD2 agrees at 9 bases. The CDR3 covers 14 residues. Germline V gene lookup returns CDR1 GTSNPN and CDR2 SVGIG (reference sequence). Germline trimming cut 5 bases from V and 2 bases from J; bases unmatched to any gene: 7. The CDR3 loop is CAWLPSGTTYEQYF. DNA of the CDR3: TGTGCCTGGCTCCCTAGCGGGACTACCTACGAGCAGTACTTC.

The chain uses TRBV9 and TRBJ2-1; tentative D call: TRBD1 (6 bases). Germline V gene lookup returns CDR1 SGDLS and CDR2 YYNGEE. CDR3 length equals 14 residues. Between the trimmed V and J ends, which lost 7 bases and 5 bases, there was a span of 16 bases. The CDR3 region has the DNA TGTGCCAGCGCCAAGTCGGCAGGGGACAATGAGCAGTTCTTC. Translating it yields CASAKSAGDNEQFF.

V usage is TRBV5-1 and J usage is TRBJ2-5; 9 bases are a match to TRBD2. The CDR3 totals 15 residues. V trimming: 1 base; J trimming: 5 bases; junction bases outside the gene matches: 6. CDR1 and CDR2 (germline): SGHRS, YFSETQ. The CDR3 DNA reads as TGCGCCAGCAGCTTGATTAGCGGGGGTACGGAGACCCAGTACTTC. Its translation: CASSLISGGTETQYF.

In this sample, this clone turned up a few times. J is TRBJ2-2 and V is TRBV9, with unresolved D. With 2 bases removed from V and 0 bases from J, the gap between germline ends came to 14 bases. Per the germline V gene, CDR1 is SGDLS and CDR2 is YYNGEE. There are 17 residues in the CDR3. The chain's CDR3 is CASSVPVSSANTGELFF. The CDR3 nucleotides read TGTGCCAGCAGCGTCCCGGTGAGTTCAGCGAACACCGGGGAGCTGTTTTTT.

The chain uses TRBV18 and TRBJ2-7, with TRBD2 matching over 8 bases. The length of the CDR3 is 16 residues. CDR1 and CDR2 from the germline V gene are KGHSH and LQKENI. J lost 3 bases, V lost 4 bases, and 11 bases had no gene match. For the CDR3, the DNA is TGTGCCAGCTCACGTCTAGGGTCGGGAGGGAGCTACGAGCAGTACTTC. It yields the protein CASSRLGSGGSYEQYF.

The chain links TRBV28 to TRBJ2-6, with 8 bases aligning to TRBD2. The germline gives CDR1 MDHEN, CDR2 SYDVKM. With V trimmed by 6 bases and J by 4 bases, 11 bases remained unmatched. CDR3 length: 17 amino acids. The CDR3 DNA reads as TGTGCCAGCAGCCCCTGGGCCGAGCGGGGGGGGGCCAACGTCCTGACTTTC. Protein product: CASSPWAERGGANVLTF.

This rearrangement joins TRBV5-5 to TRBJ2-3; 10 bases fit TRBD2. From germline, CDR1 is SGHKS and CDR2 YYEKEE (reference sequence). Trimming took 1 base from V and 7 from J; bases not matched to a gene: 9. CDR3 length: 16 amino acids. The DNA for the CDR3 is TGTGCCAGCAGCTTGATGGCTAGCGGGAGTCGGCATACGCAGTATTTT. Its protein is CASSLMASGSRHTQYF.

The rearrangement links TRBV5-5 to TRBJ2-7; 8 nucleotides agree with TRBD1. CDR3 length: 15 residues. Trimming removed 1 base from V and 2 bases from J; junction bases left unmatched: 5. Germline assignment: CDR1 SGHKS and CDR2 YYEKEE (reference sequence). The CDR3 DNA follows: TGTGCCAGCAGCTTGATAGAGACAGGGGCCTACGAGCAGTACTTC. Its protein product is CASSLIETGAYEQYF.

This clone has only a few counts. Relative to the germline gene, one junction end is altered; a read error may explain this. This chain links TRBV7-2 with TRBJ1-1; the D is unclear. Germline CDR1 is SGHTA and CDR2 is FQGNSA. CDR3 size: 9 residues. The CDR3 here is CASSLAPVF. CDR3 bases: TGTGCCAGCAGCTTAGCTCCGGTCTTT.

The chain combines TRBV27 with TRBJ2-1, with D maybe TRBD1 (5 bases). Trimming cost V 5 bases and J 8 bases, with 10 bases left between them. Germline CDR1 reads MNHEY; CDR2 reads SMNVEV (reference sequence). The CDR3 spans 12 residues. In DNA form, the CDR3 reads TGTGCCAGCAGTATTATAGGGGATGAGCAGTTCTTC. Translated: CASSIIGDEQFF.

This clone was seen more than once but under ten times. The chain is built from TRBV6-4 and TRBJ2-3; D possibly corresponds to TRBD1 (5 bases). This CDR3 has 14 residues. The germline V gene has CDR1 MRHNA and CDR2 SNTAGT. Trimming left V 6 bases short and J 3 bases short, with 13 bases between. The CDR3 DNA reads as TGTGCCAGCAGGGCCAGGGATGTGACAGATACGCAGTATTTT. This codes for CASRARDVTDTQYF.

The rearrangement joins TRBV6-5 to TRBJ1-5; TRBD1 aligns across 9 bases. The germline gives CDR1 MNHEY, CDR2 SVGAGI. The CDR3 has 15 residues. The V and J ends lost 5 bases and 7 bases, in that order; junction bases with no gene match: 9. The DNA for the CDR3 is TGTGCCAGCAGTCCACCCGGGACAGGGAAACAGCCCCAGCATTTT. This sequence encodes CASSPPGTGKQPQHF.

V gene TRBV7-3 combines with J gene TRBJ2-7; 8 positions agree with TRBD2. J lost 3 bases, V lost 2 bases, and 3 bases had no gene match. This CDR3 comprises 14 residues. The V gene's germline CDR1 is SGHTA and CDR2 FQGTGA. The CDR3 sequence is CASSLAGGLYEQYF. Here the CDR3 DNA reads TGTGCCAGCAGCTTAGCGGGAGGCCTCTACGAGCAGTACTTC.

The chain has TRBV28 and TRBJ2-5; TRBD2 matches at 10 bases. From germline, CDR1 is MDHEN and CDR2 SYDVKM. V trimming: 6 bases; J trimming: 3 bases; junction bases outside the gene matches: 7. CDR3 length: 15 residues. CDR3 nucleotides: TGTGCCAGCAGGCTAGCGGGAGCTGGAGAAGAGACCCAGTACTTC. This translates into CASRLAGAGEETQYF.